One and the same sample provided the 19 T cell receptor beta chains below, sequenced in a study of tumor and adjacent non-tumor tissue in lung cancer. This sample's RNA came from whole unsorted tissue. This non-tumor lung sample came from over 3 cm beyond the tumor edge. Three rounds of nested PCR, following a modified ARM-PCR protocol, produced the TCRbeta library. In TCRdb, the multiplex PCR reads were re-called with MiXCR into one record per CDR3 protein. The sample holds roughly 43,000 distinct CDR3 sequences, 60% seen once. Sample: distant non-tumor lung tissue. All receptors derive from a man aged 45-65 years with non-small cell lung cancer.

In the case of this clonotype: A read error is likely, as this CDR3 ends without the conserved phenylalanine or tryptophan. The CDR3 loop reads CAIRPSRVQETQYL. CDR3 sequence (DNA): TGCGCCATCAGGCCTTCGAGAGTGCAAGAGACCCAGTACCTC. J is TRBJ2-5 and V is TRBV10-2; no clear D. The CDR3 runs to 14 residues. Germline assignment: CDR1 WSHSY and CDR2 SAAADI. V was clipped by 10 bases and J by 2 bases, with 17 bases between them.

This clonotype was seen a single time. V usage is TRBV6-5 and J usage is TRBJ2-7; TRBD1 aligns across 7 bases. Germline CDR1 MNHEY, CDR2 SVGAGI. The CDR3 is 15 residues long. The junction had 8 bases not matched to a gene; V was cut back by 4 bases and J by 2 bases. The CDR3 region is CASSSDRSPPYEQYF. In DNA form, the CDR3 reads TGTGCCAGCAGTTCGGACAGGAGCCCTCCCTACGAGCAGTACTTC.

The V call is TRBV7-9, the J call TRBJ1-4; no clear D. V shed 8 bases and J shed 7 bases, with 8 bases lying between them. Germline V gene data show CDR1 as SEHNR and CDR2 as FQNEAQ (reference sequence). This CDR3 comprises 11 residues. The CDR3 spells CASCESEKLFF. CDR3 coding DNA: TGTGCCAGCTGCGAAAGTGAAAAACTGTTTTTT.

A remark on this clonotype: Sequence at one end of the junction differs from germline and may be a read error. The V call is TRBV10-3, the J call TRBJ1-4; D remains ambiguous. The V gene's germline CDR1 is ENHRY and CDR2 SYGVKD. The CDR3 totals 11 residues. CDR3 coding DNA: TGTGCCATTAGTGAGTCCGGACTACAGTTTTTT. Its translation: CAISESGLQFF.

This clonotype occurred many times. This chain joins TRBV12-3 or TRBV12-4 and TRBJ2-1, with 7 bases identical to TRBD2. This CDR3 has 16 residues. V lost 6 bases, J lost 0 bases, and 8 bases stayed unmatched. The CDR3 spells CASRDTGTNSYNEQFF. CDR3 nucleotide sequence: TGTGCCAGCAGAGACACCGGGACTAACTCCTACAATGAGCAGTTCTTC.

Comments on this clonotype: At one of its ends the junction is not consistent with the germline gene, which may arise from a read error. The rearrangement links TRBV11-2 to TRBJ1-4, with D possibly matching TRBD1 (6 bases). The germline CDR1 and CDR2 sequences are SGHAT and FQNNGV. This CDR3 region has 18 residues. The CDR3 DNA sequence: TGTGCCAACAGTCAACCCGTTTGGGAACAGGGACTTAATGAGAAACTGTTTTTT. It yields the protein CANSQPVWEQGLNEKLFF.

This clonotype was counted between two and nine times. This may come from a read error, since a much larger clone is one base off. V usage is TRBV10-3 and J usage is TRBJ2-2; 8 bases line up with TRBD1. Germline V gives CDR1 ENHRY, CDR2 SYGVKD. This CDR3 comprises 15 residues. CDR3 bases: TGTGTCATCAGTGGCAGGGGGCAGACCACCGGGGAGCTGTTTTTT. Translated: CVISGRGQTTGELFF.

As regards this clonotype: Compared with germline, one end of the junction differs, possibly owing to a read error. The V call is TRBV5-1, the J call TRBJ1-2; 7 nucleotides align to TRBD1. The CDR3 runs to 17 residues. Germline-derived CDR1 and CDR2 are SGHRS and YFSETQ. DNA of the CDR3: TGCGCCAGCAGCTCGGTCGGCAGGGGGAGTCCTAACTATAGCTACACCTTC. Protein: CASSSVGRGSPNYSYTF. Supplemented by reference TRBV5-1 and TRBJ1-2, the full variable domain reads KAGVTQTPRYLIKTRGQQVTLSCSPISGHRSVSWYQQTPGQGLQFLFEYFSETQRNKGNFPGRFSGRQFSNSRSEMNVSTLELGDSALYLCASSSVGRGSPNYSYTFGSGTRLTVV.

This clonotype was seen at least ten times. CDR3 DNA: TGTGCCACCAAAAAGGGCACCAACCAAGAGACCCAGTACTTC. It specifies CATKKGTNQETQYF. The gene calls are TRBV6-5 and TRBJ2-5, with D unclear. With 10 bases removed from V and 0 bases from J, the gap between germline ends came to 15 bases. This CDR3 is 14 amino acids long. Germline CDR1 and CDR2: MNHEY and SVGAGI.

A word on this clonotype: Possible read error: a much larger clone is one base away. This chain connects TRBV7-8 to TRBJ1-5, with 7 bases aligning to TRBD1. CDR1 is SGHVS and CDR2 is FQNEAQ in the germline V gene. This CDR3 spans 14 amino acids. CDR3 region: CASSLEPQGQPHHF. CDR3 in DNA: TGTGCCAGCAGCTTAGAACCTCAGGGACAGCCCCACCATTTT.

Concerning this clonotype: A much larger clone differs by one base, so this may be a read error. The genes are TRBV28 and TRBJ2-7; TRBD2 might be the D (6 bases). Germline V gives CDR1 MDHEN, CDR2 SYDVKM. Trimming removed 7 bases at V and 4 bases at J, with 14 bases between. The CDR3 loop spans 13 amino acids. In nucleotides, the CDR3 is TGTGCCAGCACCCTAGGGGACTCGTACGAGCAGTACTTC. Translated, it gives CASTLGDSYEQYF.

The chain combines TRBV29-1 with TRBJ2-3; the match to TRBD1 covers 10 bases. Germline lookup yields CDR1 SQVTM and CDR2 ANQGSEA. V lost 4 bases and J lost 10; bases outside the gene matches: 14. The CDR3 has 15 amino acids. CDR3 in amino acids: CSVARQGATSYSQYF. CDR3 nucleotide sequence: TGCAGCGTTGCTCGACAGGGGGCGACATCATATTCGCAGTATTTT.

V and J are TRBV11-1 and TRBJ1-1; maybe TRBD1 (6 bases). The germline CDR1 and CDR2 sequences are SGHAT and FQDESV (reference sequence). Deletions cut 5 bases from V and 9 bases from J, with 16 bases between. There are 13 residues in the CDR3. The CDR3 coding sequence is TGTGCCAGCAGCCCCAGGACAGAGGATCAAGCTTTCTTT. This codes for CASSPRTEDQAFF.

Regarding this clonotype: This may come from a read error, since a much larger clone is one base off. The CDR3 region is CASSLDLGAPYEEYF. The DNA for the CDR3 is TGTGCCAGCAGCTTGGATCTCGGGGCCCCCTACGAGGAGTACTTC. The chain carries TRBV5-4 and TRBJ2-7; D could derive from TRBD1 or TRBD2 (5 bases each). The CDR3 sequence is 15 residues long. CDR1 is SGHNT, CDR2 YYREEE, per germline (reference sequence).

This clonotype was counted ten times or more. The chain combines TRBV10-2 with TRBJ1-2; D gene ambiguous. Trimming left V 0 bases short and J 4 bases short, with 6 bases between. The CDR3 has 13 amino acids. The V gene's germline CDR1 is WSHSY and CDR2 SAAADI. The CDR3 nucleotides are TGCGCCAGCAGTGAGTCAGGTTCCTATGGCTACACCTTC. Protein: CASSESGSYGYTF.

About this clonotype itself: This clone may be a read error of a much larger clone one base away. Here the CDR3 reads CASSAGAGQVGYTF. In DNA form, the CDR3 reads TGTGCCAGCAGCGCGGGCGCGGGGCAAGTTGGCTACACCTTC. This rearrangement joins TRBV7-9 to TRBJ1-2, with D perhaps matching TRBD1 (5 bases). Germline V gene lookup returns CDR1 SEHNR and CDR2 FQNEAQ (reference sequence). The CDR3 totals 14 residues. Between the trimmed V and J ends, which lost 5 bases and 7 bases, there was a span of 17 bases.

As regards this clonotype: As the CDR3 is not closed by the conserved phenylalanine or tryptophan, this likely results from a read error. The CDR3 reads CASSTSTEGGSLLHY. The CDR3 nucleotides read TGTGCCAGCAGTACCTCGACCGAGGGTGGTTCACTCCTCCACTAT. The chain links TRBV6-5 to TRBJ1-6; no clear D. CDR3 length equals 15 residues. CDR1 and CDR2 from the germline V gene are MNHEY and SVGAGI.

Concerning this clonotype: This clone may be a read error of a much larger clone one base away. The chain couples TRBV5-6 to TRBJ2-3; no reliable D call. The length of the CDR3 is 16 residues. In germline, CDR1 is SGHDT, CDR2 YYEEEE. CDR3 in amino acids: CASSAYWRTHTDTRYF. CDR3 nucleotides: TGTGCCAGCAGCGCTTACTGGCGGACCCACACAGATACGCGGTATTTT. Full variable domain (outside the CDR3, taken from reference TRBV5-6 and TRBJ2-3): DAGVTQSPTHLIKTRGQQVTLRCSPKSGHDTVSWYQQALGQGPQFIFQYYEEEERQRGNFPDRFSGHQFPNYSSELNVNALLLGDSALYLCASSAYWRTHTDTRYFGPGTRLTVL.

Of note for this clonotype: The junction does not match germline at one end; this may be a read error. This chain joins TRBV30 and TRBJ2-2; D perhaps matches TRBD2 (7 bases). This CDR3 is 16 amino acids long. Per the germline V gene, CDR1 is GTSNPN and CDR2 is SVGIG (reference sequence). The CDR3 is CAWSGAGASNIGELSF. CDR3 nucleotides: TGTGCCTGGAGTGGGGCGGGGGCTTCTAACATCGGGGAGCTGTCTTTT.